Below, 20 T cell receptor beta chains from the same sample are listed, as sequenced in a study of blood T cell repertoires in COVID-19. Measured with immunoSEQ multiplex PCR; TCRdb has only the in-frame clones, and not every one. The sample records 300,000 to 450,000 clones, roughly 87% being singletons. The sample was PBMCs or T cells enriched from blood (not recorded which). Every receptor here comes from a woman between 25 and 40 years old who had recovered from COVID-19.

This chain links TRBV29-1 with TRBJ1-2, with 8 positions matching TRBD1. Germline CDR1 and CDR2: SQVTM and ANQGSEA. V lost 3 bases to trimming and J lost 3 bases; unmatched junction nucleotides: 3. CDR3 size: 13 residues. The CDR3 here is CSVEDRVHYGYTF. The CDR3, as DNA: TGCAGCGTTGAGGACAGGGTACACTATGGCTACACCTTC.

The chain's CDR3 is CASSVALRGGSTDTQYF. In nucleotides, the CDR3 is TGTGCCAGCAGCGTAGCGTTGCGGGGGGGGAGCACAGATACGCAGTATTTT. V is TRBV9 and J is TRBJ2-3, with 9 bases lining up with TRBD2. Germline assignment: CDR1 SGDLS and CDR2 YYNGEE. The CDR3 loop spans 17 amino acids. V shed 0 bases, J shed 0 bases, and the junction held 5 bases outside the gene matches. Together with reference TRBV9 and TRBJ2-3, the CDR3 gives the full variable domain: DSGVTQTPKHLITATGQRVTLRCSPRSGDLSVYWYQQSLDQGLQFLIQYYNGEERAKGNILERFSAQQFPDLHSELNLSSLELGDSALYFCASSVALRGGSTDTQYFGPGTRLTVL.

This rearrangement joins TRBV19 to TRBJ1-3; no firm D call. This CDR3 region has 12 residues. The ends were cut back, 7 bases at V and 6 bases at J, with 10 bases in the middle. Germline CDR1 is LNHDA and CDR2 is SQIVND (reference sequence). In nucleotides, the CDR3 is TGTGCCAGTACCCGGGGTCTAAACACCATATATTTT. Its protein product is CASTRGLNTIYF.

This rearrangement joins TRBV28 to TRBJ2-2; 7 bases agree with TRBD1. Germline CDR1 MDHEN, CDR2 SYDVKM. CDR3 size: 14 residues. Trimming at V came to 6 bases and at J to 6 bases, leaving 7 bases not matched to a gene. Here the CDR3 DNA reads TGTGCCAGCAGCGTAGGACAGGACGCCGGGGAGCTGTTTTTT. Translated: CASSVGQDAGELFF.

The chain recombines TRBV18 with TRBJ2-2; D perhaps matches TRBD2 (6 bases). V was cut by 2 bases and J by 7 bases, with 11 bases left in between. The CDR3 has 14 residues. The germline V gene encodes CDR1 KGHSH and CDR2 LQKENI. CDR3 sequence (DNA): TGTGCCAGCTCACCATCTAGCGTTGGCGGGGAGCTGTTTTTT. It yields the protein CASSPSSVGGELFF. The full variable domain, rest sourced from reference TRBV18 and TRBJ2-2, is NAGVMQNPRHLVRRRGQEARLRCSPMKGHSHVYWYRQLPEEGLKFMVYLQKENIIDESGMPKERFSAEFPKEGPSILRIQQVVRGDSAAYFCASSPSSVGGELFFGEGSRLTVL.

V usage is TRBV18 and J usage is TRBJ1-2; tentatively, D is TRBD1 (6 bases). Germline V gene sequence: CDR1 KGHSH, CDR2 LQKENI. This CDR3 spans 11 amino acids. V gave up 3 bases and J gave up 8 bases, with 7 bases separating them. The CDR3 protein is CASSPGQGYTF. The CDR3 DNA reads TGTGCCAGCTCACCGGGACAAGGCTACACCTTC.

The chain has TRBV5-1 and TRBJ2-1; 10 nucleotides match TRBD2. The CDR3 has 15 amino acids. Per germline, CDR1 SGHRS and CDR2 YFSETQ. V shed 0 bases and J 8 bases; nucleotides not matched to a gene: 5. The CDR3, as DNA: TGCGCCAGCAGCTTGGATCTAGCGGGGGCCGATGAGCAGTTCTTC. Protein product: CASSLDLAGADEQFF.

This clone was found many times. The CDR3 loop is CARQGAQVMPGELFF. In DNA, the CDR3 is TGTGCCAGACAGGGGGCGCAGGTCATGCCCGGGGAGCTGTTTTTT. This sequence joins TRBV2 and TRBJ2-2; 9 bases are a match to TRBD1. Germline V gene data show CDR1 as SNHLY and CDR2 as FYNNEI. This CDR3 comprises 15 residues. Losses at the gene ends were 9 bases for V and 6 bases for J; bases not matched to a gene: 11.

This chain connects TRBV30 to TRBJ1-5; unclear D gene. V lost 2 bases and J lost 5, with 10 bases in between. Looked up from germline, CDR1 is GTSNPN and CDR2 is SVGIG (reference sequence). The CDR3 is 13 amino acids. The CDR3 protein is CAWSLSGDQPQHF. CDR3 DNA: TGTGCCTGGAGTCTCTCGGGTGATCAGCCCCAGCATTTT.

The chain couples TRBV5-6 to TRBJ1-4, with D perhaps matching TRBD1 (6 bases). This CDR3 region has 14 residues. Between the trimmed V and J ends, which lost 0 bases and 5 bases, there was a span of 8 bases. Germline V gene sequence: CDR1 SGHDT, CDR2 YYEEEE. For the CDR3, the DNA is TGTGCCAGCAGCTTGGGGACAGTGAATGAAAAACTGTTTTTT. Encoded protein: CASSLGTVNEKLFF.

The V gene is TRBV4-3, the J gene TRBJ1-2; TRBD1 might be the D (6 bases). The CDR3 is made up of 15 amino acids. Germline V gene sequence: CDR1 LGHNA, CDR2 YSLEER. V was trimmed by 1 base and J by 8 bases, leaving 17 bases between them. The CDR3 spells CASSQGGEGVGGYTF. The CDR3 coding sequence is TGCGCCAGCAGCCAAGGAGGAGAGGGGGTCGGAGGCTACACCTTC.

This clone was detected only once. The rearrangement links TRBV5-8 to TRBJ1-2, with 7 positions matching TRBD1. The CDR3 has 16 residues. Germline-derived CDR1 and CDR2 are SGHTS and YDEGEE. V lost 2 bases, J lost 8 bases, and 15 bases stayed unmatched. In DNA, the CDR3 is TGTGCCAGCAGCTTCCTCTCAACAGGGGCGAGGGTCGGCTACACCTTC. Amino acid sequence: CASSFLSTGARVGYTF.

This clone was detected only a few times. V and J are TRBV9 and TRBJ2-7; possibly TRBD1 for D (6 bases). Trimming cost V 4 bases and J 0 bases, with 14 bases left between them. Germline V lookup: CDR1 SGDLS, CDR2 YYNGEE. The CDR3 totals 15 residues. CDR3 nucleotide sequence: TGTGCCAGCAGCTTCAGGGACACTCACTCCTACGAGCAGTACTTC. Protein sequence: CASSFRDTHSYEQYF.

In its sample, this clone was seen once. This sequence joins TRBV5-1 and TRBJ1-2; 7 nucleotides align to TRBD1. The CDR3 has 16 amino acids. V lost 3 bases, J lost 8 bases, and 16 bases stayed unmatched. Germline loops: CDR1 SGHRS, CDR2 YFSETQ. The CDR3 DNA reads as TGCGCCAGCAGCTCGAATCCCGGGACAGTTGCTTCCGGCTACACCTTC. Its translation is CASSSNPGTVASGYTF.

The J gene is TRBJ2-2, the V gene TRBV6-2 or TRBV6-3, with 11 bases fitting TRBD2. Germline V gene lookup returns CDR1 MNHEY and CDR2 SVGEGT. After removal of 2 bases from V and 5 bases from J, the junction contained 4 bases not matched to a gene. The CDR3 sequence is 16 residues long. CDR3 bases: TGTGCCAGCAGTTACAAGGGACTAGCGGTTACCGGGGAGCTGTTTTTT. Translation: CASSYKGLAVTGELFF.

The chain uses TRBV18 and TRBJ2-3, with 9 bases aligning to TRBD1. The CDR3 is made up of 15 amino acids. CDR1 KGHSH and CDR2 LQKENI come from the germline V gene. The V gene end was trimmed by 4 bases and the J gene end by 1 base; junction bases not matched to a gene: 3. The CDR3 DNA reads TGTGCCAGCTCACGAGGGACAGGGCGCACAGATACGCAGTATTTT. This sequence encodes CASSRGTGRTDTQYF.

This chain uses TRBV25-1 with TRBJ2-2; TRBD1 matches 9 bases. This CDR3 is built from 15 residues. The V and J ends lost 5 bases and 7 bases, in that order; junction bases with no gene match: 8. Germline V gene lookup returns CDR1 MGHDK and CDR2 SYGVNS. CDR3 residues: CASSPMTGGIGELFF. The CDR3 nucleotides read TGTGCCAGCAGTCCCATGACAGGGGGGATCGGGGAGCTGTTTTTT.

CDR3 bases: TGTGCCAGCAGTTTAGCCGGGAAAGGCTACACCTTC. Translating it yields CASSLAGKGYTF. This rearrangement joins TRBV12-3 or TRBV12-4 to TRBJ1-2; no clear D. CDR3 length: 12 amino acids. Trimming took off 0 bases at V and 8 bases at J, with 7 bases between the two ends.

The chain is built from TRBV2 and TRBJ1-5, with D perhaps TRBD1 (5 bases). The germline V gene encodes CDR1 SNHLY and CDR2 FYNNEI. The CDR3 has 12 amino acids. The V end was cut by 8 bases, the J end by 3 bases, with 8 bases between. CDR3: CASGAANQPQHF. The CDR3 DNA is TGTGCCAGCGGGGCCGCCAATCAGCCCCAGCATTTT.

V usage is TRBV4-3 and J usage is TRBJ1-4; 9 bases align to TRBD1. CDR1 LGHNA and CDR2 YSLEER come from the germline V gene. The V and J ends lost 0 bases and 4 bases, in that order; junction bases with no gene match: 6. The CDR3 contains 17 residues. CDR3 sequence: CASSQDYEGQGNEKLFF. CDR3 coding DNA: TGCGCCAGCAGCCAAGATTACGAGGGACAGGGTAATGAAAAACTGTTTTTT.